Listed below are T cell receptor beta chains from one sample, sequenced in a study of T cell repertoires in cytomegalovirus infection. What these receptors recognize is not known. TCRdb fed the reads into MiXCR, producing one record per CDR3 protein. Of about 89,000 distinct CDR3 sequences listed, 25% to 30% are singletons. The specimen comprised CD8+ T cells from cultured PBMCs, sampled from culture after CMV antigen stimulation. All receptors derive from a human donor in good health (CMV status not recorded). Some clones in this sample may be carry-over from other donors' samples. Each CDR3 is given with its conserved first and last residue. A D gene is named only where the DNA matches it firmly. Clone sizes are given selectively: once, few, many, or a class where the clone is expanded.

CDR3aa: CASSLSIPSPTLAYGYTF
CDR3nt: TGTGCCAGCAGTTTATCCATCCCTTCTCCGACACTCGCCTATGGCTACACCTTC
v_gene: TRBV28
abundance: many
j_gene: TRBJ1-2
d_gene: -

CDR3aa: CASSDWDGLYEQYF
CDR3nt: TGTGCCAGCAGTGATTGGGACGGTCTCTACGAGCAGTACTTC
v_gene: TRBV6-1
abundance: -
j_gene: TRBJ2-7
d_gene: -

CDR3aa: CASSSQGGLNEKLFF
CDR3nt: TGTGCCAGCAGCTCTCAGGGGGGCCTTAATGAAAAACTGTTTTTT
v_gene: TRBV7-8
abundance: -
j_gene: TRBJ1-4
d_gene: TRBD1

CDR3aa: CASSLEGGGAYNEQFF
CDR3nt: TGTGCCAGCAGCTTAGAGGGAGGGGGGGCCTACAATGAGCAGTTCTTC
v_gene: TRBV7-8
abundance: many
j_gene: TRBJ2-1
d_gene: -

CDR3aa: CASSLEALPSSGANVLTF
CDR3nt: TGTGCCAGCAGCTTAGAGGCCCTCCCAAGCTCTGGGGCCAACGTCCTGACTTTC
v_gene: TRBV7-2
abundance: many
j_gene: TRBJ2-6
d_gene: -

CDR3aa: CASSRRGASDTQHF
CDR3nt: TGCGCCAGCAGCCGGAGGGGGGCGTCAGATACGCAGCATTTT
v_gene: TRBV4-1
abundance: -
j_gene: TRBJ1-5
d_gene: -

CDR3aa: CASSLAGSGGANEQFF
CDR3nt: TGCGCCAGCAGCTTGGCTGGGTCAGGGGGCGCGAATGAGCAGTTCTTC
v_gene: TRBV5-1
abundance: few
j_gene: TRBJ2-1
d_gene: TRBD1

CDR3aa: CASSFGQAYSPLHF
CDR3nt: TGTGCCAGCAGCTTTGGTCAGGCCTATTCACCCCTCCACTTT
v_gene: TRBV5-3
abundance: -
j_gene: TRBJ1-6
d_gene: -

CDR3aa: CASSTGRGQNSNQPQHF
CDR3nt: TGTGCCAGTAGTACCGGTCGGGGACAGAATAGCAATCAGCCCCAGCATTTT
v_gene: TRBV19
abundance: -
j_gene: TRBJ1-5
d_gene: TRBD1

CDR3aa: CASSLSGQWDSPLHF
CDR3nt: TGTGCCAGCAGTTTATCCGGACAATGGGATTCACCCCTCCACTTT
v_gene: TRBV27
abundance: -
j_gene: TRBJ1-6
d_gene: -

CDR3aa: CATSAGSGANVLTF
CDR3nt: TGTGCCACCAGTGCTGGGTCTGGGGCCAACGTCCTGACTTTC
v_gene: TRBV24-1
abundance: -
j_gene: TRBJ2-6
d_gene: -

CDR3aa: CASSRLTGSNQPQHF
CDR3nt: TGTGCCAGCAGTAGGCTGACGGGAAGCAATCAGCCCCAGCATTTT
v_gene: TRBV6-5
abundance: -
j_gene: TRBJ1-5
d_gene: -

CDR3aa: CASSLTPWTGLGTEAFF
CDR3nt: TGTGCCAGCAGTTTAACCCCTTGGACGGGCTTGGGGACTGAAGCTTTCTTT
v_gene: TRBV28
abundance: many
j_gene: TRBJ1-1
d_gene: -

CDR3aa: CASSFSRQETQYF
CDR3nt: TGTGCCAGCAGTTTTTCACGCCAAGAGACCCAGTACTTC
v_gene: TRBV12-3/TRBV12-4
abundance: -
j_gene: TRBJ2-5
d_gene: -

CDR3aa: CASIDRLGFREKLFF
CDR3nt: TGTGCCAGCATCGACCGTTTGGGGTTTCGGGAAAAACTGTTTTTT
v_gene: TRBV7-9
abundance: -
j_gene: TRBJ1-4
d_gene: -

CDR3aa: CASSVARGLAGNEQFF
CDR3nt: TGTGCCAGCAGCGTCGCCCGGGGACTAGCGGGGAATGAGCAGTTCTTC
v_gene: TRBV9
abundance: -
j_gene: TRBJ2-1
d_gene: TRBD2

CDR3aa: CSLGVSYNSPLHF
CDR3nt: TGCAGCTTGGGGGTCTCCTATAATTCACCCCTCCACTTT
v_gene: TRBV29-1
abundance: -
j_gene: TRBJ1-6
d_gene: -

CDR3aa: CSVEGVGGLHEQYF
CDR3nt: TGCAGCGTTGAAGGGGTCGGGGGGCTCCACGAGCAGTACTTC
v_gene: TRBV29-1
abundance: -
j_gene: TRBJ2-7
d_gene: -

CDR3aa: CASSTQGNLNTEAFF
CDR3nt: TGTGCCAGCTCGACTCAGGGGAATTTGAACACTGAAGCTTTCTTT
v_gene: TRBV25-1
abundance: -
j_gene: TRBJ1-1
d_gene: -

CDR3aa: CASSLGGGNEQFF
CDR3nt: TGTGCCAGCAGTTTAGGCGGGGGCAATGAGCAGTTCTTC
v_gene: TRBV12-3/TRBV12-4
abundance: many
j_gene: TRBJ2-1
d_gene: TRBD2

CDR3aa: CASSQGDLYNEQFF
CDR3nt: TGTGCCAGCAGCCAGGGGGACCTCTACAATGAGCAGTTCTTC
v_gene: TRBV7-6
abundance: few
j_gene: TRBJ2-1
d_gene: TRBD1

CDR3aa: CSARVSEEETQYF
CDR3nt: TGCAGTGCTAGAGTTTCCGAGGAGGAGACCCAGTACTTC
v_gene: TRBV20-1
abundance: -
j_gene: TRBJ2-5
d_gene: -

CDR3aa: CASSRGPGELFF
CDR3nt: TGCGCCAGCAGTCGGGGCCCGGGGGAGCTGTTTTTT
v_gene: TRBV5-1
abundance: few
j_gene: TRBJ2-2
d_gene: -

CDR3aa: CASSIQTDRLYGYTF
CDR3nt: TGTGCCAGTAGTATTCAAACGGACAGGCTCTATGGCTACACCTTC
v_gene: TRBV19
abundance: many
j_gene: TRBJ1-2
d_gene: TRBD1

CDR3aa: CASSPLGGSSYNEQFF
CDR3nt: TGTGCCAGCAGCCCCCTCGGGGGGAGCTCCTACAATGAGCAGTTCTTC
v_gene: TRBV11-1
abundance: few
j_gene: TRBJ2-1
d_gene: TRBD2

CDR3aa: CASSPLGAADTQYF
CDR3nt: TGTGCCAGCAGTCCCTTAGGGGCCGCAGATACGCAGTATTTT
v_gene: TRBV27
abundance: -
j_gene: TRBJ2-3
d_gene: -

CDR3aa: CASSSGASYYEQFF
CDR3nt: TGTGCCAGCAGTTCAGGGGCCTCCTACTATGAGCAGTTCTTC
v_gene: TRBV12-3/TRBV12-4
abundance: -
j_gene: TRBJ2-1
d_gene: -

CDR3aa: CASSSPGGWDGYTF
CDR3nt: TGTGCCAGCAGCTCTCCAGGGGGCTGGGATGGCTACACCTTC
v_gene: TRBV7-6
abundance: few
j_gene: TRBJ1-2
d_gene: TRBD1

CDR3aa: CASKVVDNYNEQFF
CDR3nt: TGTGCCAGTAAAGTAGTGGACAACTACAATGAGCAGTTCTTC
v_gene: TRBV19
abundance: few
j_gene: TRBJ2-1
d_gene: -

CDR3aa: CAWNWGSGNTIYF
CDR3nt: TGTGCCTGGAACTGGGGTTCTGGAAACACCATATATTTT
v_gene: TRBV30
abundance: -
j_gene: TRBJ1-3
d_gene: -

CDR3aa: CASSLRVDRSNEQFF
CDR3nt: TGTGCCAGCAGCTTAAGGGTAGATAGGTCCAATGAGCAGTTCTTC
v_gene: TRBV7-6
abundance: many
j_gene: TRBJ2-1
d_gene: -

CDR3aa: CASSHWGTAADTQYF
CDR3nt: TGTGCCAGCAGCCACTGGGGGACGGCGGCAGATACGCAGTATTTT
v_gene: TRBV3-1
abundance: few
j_gene: TRBJ2-3
d_gene: -

CDR3aa: CASSITSGLYNEQFF
CDR3nt: TGTGCCAGTAGTATCACTAGCGGCCTATACAATGAGCAGTTCTTC
v_gene: TRBV19
abundance: few
j_gene: TRBJ2-1
d_gene: TRBD2

CDR3aa: CASSDSGQGGRNTEAFF
CDR3nt: TGTGCCAGCAGCGACTCGGGACAGGGCGGACGGAACACTGAAGCTTTCTTT
v_gene: TRBV7-8
abundance: few
j_gene: TRBJ1-1
d_gene: TRBD1

CDR3aa: CASSLEGTARDTQYF
CDR3nt: TGTGCCAGCAGCTTAGAGGGGACAGCCAGAGATACGCAGTATTTT
v_gene: TRBV11-3
abundance: many
j_gene: TRBJ2-3
d_gene: TRBD1

CDR3aa: CASSFASGGAGQETQYF
CDR3nt: TGTGCCAGCAGCTTCGCTAGCGGGGGGGCCGGTCAGGAGACCCAGTACTTC
v_gene: TRBV7-6
abundance: many
j_gene: TRBJ2-5
d_gene: TRBD2

CDR3aa: CASSLRGSITEAFF
CDR3nt: TGTGCCAGCAGCTTGAGAGGGAGTATCACTGAAGCTTTCTTT
v_gene: TRBV5-4
abundance: few
j_gene: TRBJ1-1
d_gene: -

CDR3aa: CSPQTGGPYNEQFF
CDR3nt: TGCAGCCCCCAGACAGGGGGTCCCTACAATGAGCAGTTCTTC
v_gene: TRBV29-1
abundance: once
j_gene: TRBJ2-1
d_gene: TRBD1

CDR3aa: CASSSLGGGTDTQYF
CDR3nt: TGTGCCAGCAGCTCATTGGGGGGCGGCACAGATACGCAGTATTTT
v_gene: TRBV7-2
abundance: many
j_gene: TRBJ2-3
d_gene: -

CDR3aa: CASSLDGSPNEKLFF
CDR3nt: TGTGCCAGCAGTCTGGACGGATCACCTAATGAAAAACTGTTTTTT
v_gene: TRBV25-1
abundance: -
j_gene: TRBJ1-4
d_gene: -

CDR3aa: CASSSDEVLDQPQHF
CDR3nt: TGTGCCAGCAGCTCTGACGAAGTTTTGGATCAGCCCCAGCATTTT
v_gene: TRBV12-3/TRBV12-4
abundance: few
j_gene: TRBJ1-5
d_gene: -